This record covers a single T cell receptor (beta chain). The data were taken from a study of blood T cell repertoires in COVID-19. The germline gives CDR1 KGHSH, CDR2 LQKENI. This CDR3 has 15 residues. The V end was cut by 5 bases, the J end by 5 bases, with 16 bases between. Original processing notes: Estimation of nucleated cell counts was performed using reference gene primer amplification. Only in-frame clones appear in the TCRdb table, and some are missing; sequencing was by immunoSEQ multiplex PCR. V and J calls and clone size come straight from that table; D and trimming were deduced from the DNA. The sample carries fewer than 250,000 clones, approximately 90% recorded once.

The receptor was isolated from a middle-aged man with acute or convalescent COVID-19. The specimen was peripheral blood. The V call is TRBV18, the J call TRBJ1-5, with D perhaps TRBD1 (6 bases). This CDR3 reads CASSDIGGTYQPQHF. The CDR3 DNA reads as TGTGCCAGCTCAGACATAGGGGGAACTTATCAGCCCCAGCATTTT. Full variable domain (remainder filled in from reference TRBV18 and TRBJ1-5): NAGVMQNPRHLVRRRGQEARLRCSPMKGHSHVYWYRQLPEEGLKFMVYLQKENIIDESGMPKERFSAEFPKEGPSILRIQQVVRGDSAAYFCASSDIGGTYQPQHFGDGTRLSIL.